This is a list of T cell receptor beta chains from one sample in a study of low-dose radiotherapy and immunotherapy resistance in tumors. TCRdb redid the calling of the reads with MiXCR, one entry per CDR3 protein. The sample yields tens of thousands of distinct CDR3 sequences, around 18% seen once. Here the sequenced sample was PBMCs, taken before treatment. The receptors here all came from a male donor with prostate cancer. Each CDR3 is given with its conserved first and last residue. A D gene is named only where the DNA matches it firmly. Clone sizes are given selectively: once, few, many, or a class where the clone is expanded.

J gene	V gene	clone size	D gene	CDR3 protein	CDR3 DNA
TRBJ1-1	TRBV29-1	many	.	CSVDMNTEAFF	TGCAGCGTTGATATGAACACTGAAGCTTTCTTT
TRBJ2-3	TRBV5-1	many	TRBD1	CASSPWGQTTDTQYF	TGCGCCAGCAGCCCATGGGGACAGACCACAGATACGCAGTATTTT
TRBJ2-7	TRBV23-1	many	.	CASSQVPQTYEQYF	TGCGCCAGCAGTCAAGTCCCCCAGACCTACGAGCAGTACTTC
TRBJ2-2	TRBV27	many	.	CASRFENSNTGELFF	TGTGCCAGCAGGTTCGAGAACTCGAACACCGGGGAGCTGTTTTTT
TRBJ2-2	TRBV29-1	many	.	CSVLGTSANTGELFF	TGCAGCGTCCTCGGGACGTCCGCGAACACCGGGGAGCTGTTTTTT
TRBJ2-1	TRBV4-3	many	.	CASSPVVVGPAYNEQFF	TGCGCCAGCAGTCCCGTCGTAGTGGGTCCGGCCTACAATGAGCAGTTCTTC
TRBJ2-2	TRBV15	many	.	CATSRGLRLAGRNTGELFF	TGTGCCACCAGCAGAGGCCTAAGGCTTGCAGGGAGGAACACCGGGGAGCTGTTTTTT
TRBJ2-2	TRBV24-1	many	.	CATSDGLASNTGELFF	TGTGCCACCAGTGATGGCCTAGCGTCGAACACCGGGGAGCTGTTTTTT
TRBJ1-2	TRBV5-4	many	TRBD1	CASSGWGTPGQGEPNYGYTF	TGTGCCAGCAGCGGTTGGGGCACCCCGGGACAGGGCGAACCTAACTATGGCTACACCTTC
TRBJ2-2	TRBV12-3/TRBV12-4	.	TRBD2	CASSFLTSGRAAGELFF	TGTGCCAGCAGTTTTTTGACTAGCGGGAGGGCCGCCGGGGAGCTGTTTTTT
TRBJ1-6	TRBV7-9	.	.	CASRLSQRSPLHF	TGTGCCAGCAGGTTATCCCAGCGCTCACCCCTCCACTTT
TRBJ1-1	TRBV4-2	many	.	CASSRGRVVQEAFF	TGTGCCAGCAGCCGAGGAAGGGTGGTGCAGGAAGCTTTCTTT
TRBJ1-2	TRBV10-2	many	.	CASSDTGIHYGYTF	TGCGCCAGCAGTGACACAGGGATTCACTATGGCTACACCTTC
TRBJ2-6	TRBV14	many	.	CASSQVRSGANVLTF	TGTGCCAGCAGCCAAGTGAGGTCTGGGGCCAACGTCCTGACTTTC
TRBJ2-1	TRBV7-3	many	.	CASSSSGTEINEQFF	TGTGCCAGCAGCTCATCCGGGACCGAGATCAATGAGCAGTTCTTC
TRBJ2-3	TRBV25-1	many	.	CASTGLDTQYF	TGTGCCAGCACTGGGTTGGATACGCAGTATTTT
TRBJ2-1	TRBV2	many	TRBD2	CASIGGTSGKHLYNEQFF	TGTGCCAGCATTGGTGGGACTAGCGGGAAGCATCTGTACAATGAGCAGTTCTTC
TRBJ2-7	TRBV11-1	many	.	CASSPDSYEQYF	TGTGCCAGCAGCCCAGACAGCTACGAGCAGTACTTC
TRBJ2-5	TRBV11-3	many	.	CASSLGGRAGGETQYF	TGTGCCAGCAGCTTGGGGGGAAGGGCAGGCGGCGAGACCCAGTACTTC
TRBJ1-1	TRBV3-1	many	.	CASSQGTIHDTEAFF	TGTGCCAGCAGCCAAGGTACAATACACGACACTGAAGCTTTCTTT
TRBJ2-1	TRBV20-1	many	TRBD2	CSARDSGLAGPNEQFF	TGCAGTGCTAGAGATTCGGGACTAGCGGGACCCAATGAGCAGTTCTTC
TRBJ2-5	TRBV7-8	medium-sized	.	CASSLGYQRGHETQYF	TGTGCCAGCAGCTTAGGGTACCAGCGAGGGCACGAGACCCAGTACTTC
TRBJ1-2	TRBV5-1	many	.	CASSLDRGGGSRGYTF	TGCGCCAGCAGCTTGGACCGGGGTGGGGGGAGTCGCGGCTACACCTTC
TRBJ2-2	TRBV11-2	many	TRBD1	CASILTGGASGELFF	TGTGCCAGCATCCTGACAGGGGGCGCTTCCGGGGAGCTGTTTTTT
TRBJ2-7	TRBV3-1	many	.	CASSQDFYEQYF	TGTGCCAGCAGCCAAGACTTCTACGAGCAGTACTTC
TRBJ2-2	TRBV4-1	many	TRBD2	CASSHIAGTNTGELFF	TGCGCCAGCAGTCACATAGCGGGAACGAACACCGGGGAGCTGTTTTTT
TRBJ2-7	TRBV20-1	many	TRBD2	CSRGGTYEQYF	TGCTCGCGGGGGGGTACCTACGAGCAGTACTTC
TRBJ2-5	TRBV5-1	.	TRBD1	CASSRTGQSSETQYF	TGCGCCAGCAGCAGAACGGGACAGTCTAGCGAGACCCAGTACTTC
TRBJ1-2	TRBV5-4	many	TRBD1	CASSWGQRPPQNYGYTF	TGTGCCAGCAGCTGGGGACAGCGACCTCCTCAGAACTATGGCTACACCTTC
TRBJ1-1	TRBV18	many	.	CASSPDRTVPDTEAFF	TGTGCCAGCTCACCCGATCGGACGGTGCCTGACACTGAAGCTTTCTTT
TRBJ2-7	TRBV7-9	many	TRBD1	CASTPLDREYYEQYF	TGTGCCAGCACCCCGCTGGACAGGGAATACTACGAGCAGTACTTC
TRBJ2-7	TRBV29-1	many	.	CSVAAGKPPYEQYF	TGCAGCGTTGCAGCCGGGAAGCCGCCCTACGAGCAGTACTTC
TRBJ2-1	TRBV11-2	many	TRBD2	CASSSSPTSGGGKEQFF	TGTGCCAGCAGCTCGTCCCCTACTAGCGGGGGGGGGAAGGAGCAGTTCTTC
TRBJ2-3	TRBV5-1	few	TRBD1	CAGSSGTGGTDTQYF	TGCGCCGGCAGCTCCGGGACAGGGGGCACAGATACGCAGTATTTT
TRBJ2-2	TRBV20-1	many	.	CSARGGGGTGELFF	TGCAGTGCTCGAGGCGGTGGTGGCACCGGGGAGCTGTTTTTT
TRBJ1-2	TRBV7-9	many	.	CASSLTVAADGYTF	TGTGCCAGCAGCTTAACAGTTGCAGCCGATGGCTACACCTTC
TRBJ1-6	TRBV5-1	many	.	CASSLASNSPLHF	TGCGCCAGCAGCTTGGCCAGTAATTCACCCCTCCACTTT
TRBJ1-1	TRBV20-1	few	TRBD1	CSAREIQGAGTEAFF	TGCAGTGCTAGAGAGATACAGGGGGCGGGAACTGAAGCTTTCTTT
TRBJ2-1	TRBV11-2	.	TRBD1	CASRGGQENEQFF	TGTGCCAGCAGGGGGGGACAGGAGAATGAGCAGTTCTTC
TRBJ1-5	TRBV28	.	.	CASTSPGEGGGNQPQHF	TGTGCCAGCACCTCCCCCGGGGAAGGTGGCGGCAATCAGCCCCAGCATTTT
TRBJ2-5	TRBV28	many	TRBD2	CASSGRTSGSGKTQYF	TGTGCCAGCAGTGGAAGGACTAGCGGGAGTGGTAAGACCCAGTACTTC
TRBJ2-3	TRBV5-1	few	.	CASSLRQDRTDTQYF	TGCGCCAGCAGCTTGAGACAGGACCGCACAGATACGCAGTATTTT